The 5 T cell receptor beta chains given below trace back to one sample, sequenced in a study of blood T cell repertoires in COVID-19. The repertoire was sequenced with immunoSEQ multiplex PCR; TCRdb's copy has only in-frame clones and lacks some. The sample consists of around 77,000 clones, 65% to 90% of them appearing once. The sequencing input was peripheral blood. The receptors were sampled from a man between 65 and 85 years old with active or convalescent COVID-19.

This clone was detected only a few times. This chain joins TRBV6-5 and TRBJ2-2; D unclear. The V end lost 9 bases, the J end lost 5 bases, and 16 bases lay between the germline ends. CDR1 is MNHEY and CDR2 is SVGAGI in the germline V gene. This CDR3 is 14 amino acids long. The CDR3 region has the DNA TGTGCCAGTGATACCCCTAGACCTACCGGGGAGCTGTTTTTT. This translates into CASDTPRPTGELFF.

This clone was detected once. The chain has TRBV7-2 and TRBJ2-6; no definite D call. This CDR3 is built from 12 residues. Trimming took off 4 bases at V and 6 bases at J, with 4 bases between the two ends. In germline, CDR1 is SGHTA, CDR2 FQGNSA. CDR3: CASSSQANVLTF. CDR3 DNA: TGTGCCAGCAGCTCCCAGGCCAACGTCCTGACTTTC.

The gene calls are TRBV27 and TRBJ2-7, with a weak D call TRBD2 (6 bases). This CDR3 has 14 residues. In germline, CDR1 is MNHEY, CDR2 SMNVEV (reference sequence). Deletions cut 3 bases from V and 4 bases from J, with 13 bases between. CDR3 residues: CASSLEGSWYEQYF. CDR3 coding DNA: TGTGCCAGCAGTTTGGAGGGTAGCTGGTACGAGCAGTACTTC.

The chain joins TRBV5-8 to TRBJ1-3; D possibly corresponds to TRBD1 (5 bases). CDR3 length equals 13 residues. CDR1 and CDR2 (germline): SGHTS, YDEGEE. V was clipped by 3 bases and J by 4 bases, with 8 bases between them. CDR3 in amino acids: CASSSRTGNTIYF. CDR3 in DNA: TGTGCCAGCAGCTCCCGGACAGGAAACACCATATATTTT.

This chain links TRBV30 with TRBJ1-5, with a tentative D call TRBD1 (5 bases). Germline values: CDR1 GTSNPN, CDR2 SVGIG (reference sequence). V shed 2 bases and J shed 5 bases, with 7 bases lying between them. The CDR3 runs 12 residues. The CDR3 loop is CAWSWGDQPQHF. The CDR3 DNA follows: TGTGCCTGGAGTTGGGGGGATCAGCCCCAGCATTTT.